This T cell receptor beta chain is from a study of blood T cell repertoires in COVID-19. Trimming removed 6 bases from V and 1 base from J, with 21 bases in between. Germline V gene sequence: CDR1 LGHDT, CDR2 YNNKEL (reference sequence). This CDR3 has 17 residues. Profiling relied on immunoSEQ multiplex PCR, and the TCRdb table lists in-frame clones only, not all of them. The sample yields 200,000 to 250,000 clones, over 75% seen once. The receptor was isolated from a man aged 80 or over with acute or convalescent COVID-19. The chain links TRBV3-1 (or the pseudogene TRBV3-2) to TRBJ2-5; possibly TRBD2 for D (6 bases). Sequencing was performed on peripheral blood. CDR3 nucleotides: TGTGCCAGCAGGGGGAAGGCTGGTGGTAGCGGCCAAGAGACCCAGTACTTC. This codes for CASRGKAGGSGQETQYF.